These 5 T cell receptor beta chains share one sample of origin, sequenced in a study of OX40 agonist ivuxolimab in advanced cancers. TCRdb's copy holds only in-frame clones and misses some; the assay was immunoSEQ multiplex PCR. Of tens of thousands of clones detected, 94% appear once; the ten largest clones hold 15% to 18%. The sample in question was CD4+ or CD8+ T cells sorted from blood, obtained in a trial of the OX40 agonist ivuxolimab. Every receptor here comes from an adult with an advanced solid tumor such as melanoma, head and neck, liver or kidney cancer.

The CDR3 loop is CASSVYPGEAETQYF. In nucleotides, the CDR3 is TGTGCCAGCAGCGTTTACCCGGGGGAGGCGGAGACCCAGTACTTC. This sequence joins TRBV9 and TRBJ2-5; D is possibly TRBD2 (6 bases). V was clipped by 2 bases and J by 5 bases, with 16 bases between them. The CDR3 runs to 15 residues. CDR1 and CDR2 from the germline V gene are SGDLS and YYNGEE.

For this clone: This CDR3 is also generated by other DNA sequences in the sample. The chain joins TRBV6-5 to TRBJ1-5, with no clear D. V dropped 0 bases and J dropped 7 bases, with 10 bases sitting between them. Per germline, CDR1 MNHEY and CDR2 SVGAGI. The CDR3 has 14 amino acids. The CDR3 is CASSYSSGGQPQHF. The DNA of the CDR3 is TGTGCCAGCAGTTACTCCTCGGGAGGGCAGCCCCAGCATTTT.

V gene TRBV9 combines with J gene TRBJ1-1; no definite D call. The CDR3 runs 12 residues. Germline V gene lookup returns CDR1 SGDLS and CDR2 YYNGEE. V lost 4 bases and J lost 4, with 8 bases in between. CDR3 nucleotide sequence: TGTGCCAGCAGCACCTCAGGCACTGAAGCTTTCTTT. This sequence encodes CASSTSGTEAFF.

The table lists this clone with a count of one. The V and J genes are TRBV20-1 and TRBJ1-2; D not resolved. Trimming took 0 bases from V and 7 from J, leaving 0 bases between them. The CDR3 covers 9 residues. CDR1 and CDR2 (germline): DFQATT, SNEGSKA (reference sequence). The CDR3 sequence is CSARDGYTF. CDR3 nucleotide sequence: TGCAGTGCTAGAGATGGCTACACCTTC.

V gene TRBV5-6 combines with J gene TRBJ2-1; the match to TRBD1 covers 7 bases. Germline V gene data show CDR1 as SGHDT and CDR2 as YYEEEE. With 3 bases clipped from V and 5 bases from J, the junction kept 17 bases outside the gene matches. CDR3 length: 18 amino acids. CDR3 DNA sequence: TGTGCCAGCAGCTCTCCGCTGCTCCTGGGACAGAGAGACAATGAGCAGTTCTTC. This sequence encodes CASSSPLLLGQRDNEQFF.